This T cell receptor (beta chain) was sequenced in a study of CXCR3-negative and CXCR3-positive naive CD8 T cells. General observations from the study: The authors found comparable surface CD5 between naive subsets and inferred TCR strength from TRB CDR3 properties. Greater hydrophobicity was found in TRB CDR3s of CXCR3-positive naive cells than of CXCR3-negative naive cells.

Germline lookup yields CDR1 SGHVS and CDR2 FNYEAQ. CDR3 length equals 14 residues. The libraries of TRB cDNA were constructed through 5' RACE using UMI labels. TCRdb derives one entry per CDR3 protein from the 5' RACE reads, leaving out DNA. This sample's table has more than 80,000 distinct CDR3 sequences. A note on this clonotype: The antigen remains unidentified.

The chain carries TRBV7-6 and TRBJ2-7; the D call of TRBD2 rests on TCRdb alone, since no DNA is present to check it. This clonotype was obtained from a human donor in good health. Some clones in this sample may be carry-over from other donors' samples. The sequenced sample consisted of naive CXCR3+ CD8+ T cells from blood. Subset given: CD45RO-CCR7+CD27+CD95- naive CD8+ T cells expressing CXCR3 (TNR3+). The CDR3 spells CASSLVSGRDEQYF.